This T cell receptor beta chain is drawn from a study of blood T cell repertoires in COVID-19. The CDR3 runs to 15 residues. V dropped 3 bases and J dropped 4 bases, with 15 bases sitting between them. Germline V gene lookup returns CDR1 SGHTA and CDR2 FQGNSA. Source study methods: It was from reference gene primer amplification that nucleated cell counts were estimated. Profiled with immunoSEQ multiplex PCR; TCRdb holds only in-frame clones, not every one. V and J calls and clone size are copied from that table; D and trimming were computed from the DNA. This table holds 150,000 to 200,000 clones, 85% found once. The sample holds a few counts of this clone.

This rearrangement joins TRBV7-2 to TRBJ1-2; a weak D match, TRBD1 (6 bases). Input material: peripheral blood. The sequence was collected from a human donor with acute or convalescent COVID-19. The donor label of this sample is uncertain. In nucleotides, the CDR3 is TGTGCCAGCAGCTTTAACGGGCAGGGGAGCTATGGCTACACCTTC. As protein: CASSFNGQGSYGYTF.